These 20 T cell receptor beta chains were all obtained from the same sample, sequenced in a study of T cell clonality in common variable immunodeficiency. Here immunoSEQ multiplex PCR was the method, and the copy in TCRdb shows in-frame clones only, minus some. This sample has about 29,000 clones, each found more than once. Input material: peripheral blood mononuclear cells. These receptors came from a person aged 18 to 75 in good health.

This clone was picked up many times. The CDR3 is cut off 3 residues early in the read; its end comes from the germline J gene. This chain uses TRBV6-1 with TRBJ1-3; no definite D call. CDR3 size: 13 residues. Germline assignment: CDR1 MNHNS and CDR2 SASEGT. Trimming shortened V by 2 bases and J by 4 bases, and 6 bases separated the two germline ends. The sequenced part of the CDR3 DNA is TGTGCCAGCAGTGAATTACAGGGAAACACC. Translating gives CASSELQGNT. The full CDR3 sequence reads CASSELQGNTIYF.

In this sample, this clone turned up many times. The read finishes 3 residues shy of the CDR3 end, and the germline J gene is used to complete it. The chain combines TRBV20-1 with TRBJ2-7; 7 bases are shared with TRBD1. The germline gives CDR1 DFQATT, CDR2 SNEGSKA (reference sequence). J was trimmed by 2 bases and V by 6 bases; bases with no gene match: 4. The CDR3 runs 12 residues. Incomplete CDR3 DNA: TGCAGTGCCATTGGACAGGCCTACGAG. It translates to CSAIGQAYE. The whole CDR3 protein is CSAIGQAYEQYF.

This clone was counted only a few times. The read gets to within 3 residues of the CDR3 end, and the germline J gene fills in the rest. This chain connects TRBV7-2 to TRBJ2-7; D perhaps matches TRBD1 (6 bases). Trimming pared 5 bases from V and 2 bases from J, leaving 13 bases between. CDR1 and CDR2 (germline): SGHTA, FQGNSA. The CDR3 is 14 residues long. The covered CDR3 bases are TGTGCCAGCAGCCCAGTCGGACAGACCTACGAG. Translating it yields CASSPVGQTYE. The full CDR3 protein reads CASSPVGQTYEQYF.

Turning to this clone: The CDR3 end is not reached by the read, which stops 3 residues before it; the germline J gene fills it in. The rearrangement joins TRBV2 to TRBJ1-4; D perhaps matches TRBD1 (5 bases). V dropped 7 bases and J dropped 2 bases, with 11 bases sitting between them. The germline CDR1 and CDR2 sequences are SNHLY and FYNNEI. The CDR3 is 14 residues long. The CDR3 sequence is CASKDIPTNEKLFF. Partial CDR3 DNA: TGTGCCAGCAAGGACATACCCACTAATGAAAAA.

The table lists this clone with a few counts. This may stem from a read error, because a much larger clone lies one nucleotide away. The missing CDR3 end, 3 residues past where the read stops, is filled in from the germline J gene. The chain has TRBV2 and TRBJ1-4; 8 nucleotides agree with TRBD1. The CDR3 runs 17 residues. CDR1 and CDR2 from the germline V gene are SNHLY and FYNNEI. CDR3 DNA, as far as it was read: TGTGCCAGCAGTGAATGGTCAGGGGGCGCTGGGGCCAACGTA. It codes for CASSEWSGGAGANV. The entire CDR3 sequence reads CASSEWSGGAGANVLFF.

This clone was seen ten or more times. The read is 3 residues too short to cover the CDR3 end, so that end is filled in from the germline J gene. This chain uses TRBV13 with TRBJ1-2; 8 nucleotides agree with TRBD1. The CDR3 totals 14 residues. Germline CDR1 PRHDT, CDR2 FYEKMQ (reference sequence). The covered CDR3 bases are TGTGCCAGCAGCTTAGGATTCAGGGGGCAAGGC. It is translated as CASSLGFRGQG. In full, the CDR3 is CASSLGFRGQGYTF.

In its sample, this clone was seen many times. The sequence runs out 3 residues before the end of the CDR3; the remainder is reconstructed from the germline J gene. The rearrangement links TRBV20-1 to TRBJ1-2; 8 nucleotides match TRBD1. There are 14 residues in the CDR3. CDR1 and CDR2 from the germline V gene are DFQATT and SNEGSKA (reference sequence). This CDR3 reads CSARGDRLLEGYTF. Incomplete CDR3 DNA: TGCAGTGCTAGAGGGGACAGGTTGTTGGAAGGC.

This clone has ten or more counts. The covered CDR3 bases are TGTGCCAGCAGCTTAGGTAGCGGGGGGTACAATGAG. Protein sequence: CASSLGSGGYNE. The complete CDR3 sequence is CASSLGSGGYNEQFF. The J gene is TRBJ2-1, the V gene TRBV11-3; 10 nucleotides line up with TRBD2. Read sequence stops 3 residues before the CDR3 end, and the germline J gene provides the missing end. The CDR3 is made up of 15 amino acids. Germline loops: CDR1 SGHNT, CDR2 YENEEA. The J segment lost 4 bases and the V segment lost 1 base, leaving 1 base of the junction unmatched.

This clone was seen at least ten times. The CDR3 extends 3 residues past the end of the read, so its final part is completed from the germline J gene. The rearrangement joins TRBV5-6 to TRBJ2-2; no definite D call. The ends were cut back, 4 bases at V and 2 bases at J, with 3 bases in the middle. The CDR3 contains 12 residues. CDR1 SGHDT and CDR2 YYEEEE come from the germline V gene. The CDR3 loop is CASSLNTGELFF. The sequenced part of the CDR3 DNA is TGTGCCAGCAGCCTAAACACCGGGGAG. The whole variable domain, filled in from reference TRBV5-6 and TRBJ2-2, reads DAGVTQSPTHLIKTRGQQVTLRCSPKSGHDTVSWYQQALGQGPQFIFQYYEEEERQRGNFPDRFSGHQFPNYSSELNVNALLLGDSALYLCASSLNTGELFFGEGSRLTVL.

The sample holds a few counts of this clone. Here the CDR3 reads CASSRLQGAGDEQFF. The part of the CDR3 DNA that was read is TGTGCCAGCTCGAGATTACAGGGGGCGGGGGATGAG. J is TRBJ2-1 and V is TRBV18; 9 nucleotides match TRBD1. The sequence runs out 3 residues before the end of the CDR3; the remainder is reconstructed from the germline J gene. With V trimmed by 6 bases and J by 8 bases, 11 bases remained unmatched. The germline V gene encodes CDR1 KGHSH and CDR2 LQKENI. The CDR3 is made up of 15 amino acids.

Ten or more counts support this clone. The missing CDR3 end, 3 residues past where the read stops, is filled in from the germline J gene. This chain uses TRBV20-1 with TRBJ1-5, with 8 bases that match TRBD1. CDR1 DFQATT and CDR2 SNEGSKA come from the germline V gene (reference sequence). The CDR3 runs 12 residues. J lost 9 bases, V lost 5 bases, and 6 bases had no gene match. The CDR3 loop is CSASRDRTPQHF. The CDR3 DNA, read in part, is TGCAGTGCTTCCCGGGACAGGACGCCC.

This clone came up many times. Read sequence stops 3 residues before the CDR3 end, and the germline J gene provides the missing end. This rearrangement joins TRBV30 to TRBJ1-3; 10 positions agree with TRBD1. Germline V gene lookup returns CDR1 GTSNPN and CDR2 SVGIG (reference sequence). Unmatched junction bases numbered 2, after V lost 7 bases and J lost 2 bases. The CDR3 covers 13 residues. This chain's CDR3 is CAFGQGAGNTIYF. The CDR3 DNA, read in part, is TGTGCCTTCGGACAGGGGGCTGGAAACACC. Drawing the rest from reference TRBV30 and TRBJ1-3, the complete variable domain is SQTIHQWPATLVQPVGSPLSLECTVEGTSNPNLYWYRQAAGRGLQLLFYSVGIGQISSEVPQNLSASRPQDRQFILSSKKLLLSDSGFYLCAFGQGAGNTIYFGEGSWLTVV.

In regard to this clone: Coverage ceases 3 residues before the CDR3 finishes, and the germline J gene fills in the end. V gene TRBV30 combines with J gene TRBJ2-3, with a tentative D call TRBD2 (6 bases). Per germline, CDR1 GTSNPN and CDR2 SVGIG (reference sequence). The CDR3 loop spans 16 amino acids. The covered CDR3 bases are TGTGCCTGGAGTTCCCATTGGGGGGAGAGGGAAGAGACG. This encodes CAWSSHWGEREET. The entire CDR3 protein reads CAWSSHWGEREETQYF.

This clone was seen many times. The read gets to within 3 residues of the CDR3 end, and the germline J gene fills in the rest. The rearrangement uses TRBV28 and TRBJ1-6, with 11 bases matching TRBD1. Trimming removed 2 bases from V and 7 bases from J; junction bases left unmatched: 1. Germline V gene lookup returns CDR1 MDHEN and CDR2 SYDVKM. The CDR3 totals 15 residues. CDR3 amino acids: CASSLGQGANSPLHF. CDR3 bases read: TGTGCCAGCAGTTTAGGACAGGGGGCGAATTCACCC.

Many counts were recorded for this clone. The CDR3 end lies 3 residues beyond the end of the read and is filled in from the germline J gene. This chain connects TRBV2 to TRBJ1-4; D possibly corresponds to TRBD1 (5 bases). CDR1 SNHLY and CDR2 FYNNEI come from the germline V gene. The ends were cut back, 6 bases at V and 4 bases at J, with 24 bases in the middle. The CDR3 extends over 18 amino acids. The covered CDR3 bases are TGTGCCAGCAGGAATGGGGAGCAGGGTCCGCTCCTTAATGAAAAA. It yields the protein CASRNGEQGPLLNEK. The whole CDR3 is CASRNGEQGPLLNEKLFF.

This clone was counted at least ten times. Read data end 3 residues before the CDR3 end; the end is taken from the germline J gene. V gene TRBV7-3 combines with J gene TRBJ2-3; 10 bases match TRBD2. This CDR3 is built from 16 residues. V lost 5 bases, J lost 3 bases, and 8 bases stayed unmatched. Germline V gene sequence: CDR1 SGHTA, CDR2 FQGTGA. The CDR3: CASSPVGLASTDTQYF. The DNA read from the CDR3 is TGTGCCAGCAGCCCCGTGGGACTAGCGTCGACAGATACG.

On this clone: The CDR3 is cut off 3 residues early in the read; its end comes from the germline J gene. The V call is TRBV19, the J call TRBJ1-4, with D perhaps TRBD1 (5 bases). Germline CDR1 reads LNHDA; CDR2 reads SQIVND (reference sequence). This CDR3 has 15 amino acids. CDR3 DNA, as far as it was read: TGTGCCAGTAGTAGGGGCAGTGGAGATAATTCACCA. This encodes CASSRGSGDNSP. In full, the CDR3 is CASSRGSGDNSPLFF.

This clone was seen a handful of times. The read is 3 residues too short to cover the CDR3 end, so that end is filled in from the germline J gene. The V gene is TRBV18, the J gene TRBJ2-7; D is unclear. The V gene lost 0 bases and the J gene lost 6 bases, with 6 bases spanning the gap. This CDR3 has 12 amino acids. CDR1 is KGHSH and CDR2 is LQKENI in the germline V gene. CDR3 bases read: TGTGCCAGCTCACCACCCTCCCCCGAG. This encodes CASSPPSPE. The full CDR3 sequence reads CASSPPSPEQYF.

Partial CDR3 DNA: TGTGCCAGTAGTGACCGAGGGGATAATGAAAAG. Translating it yields CASSDRGDNEK. The full CDR3 sequence reads CASSDRGDNEKLFF. The rearrangement joins TRBV19 to TRBJ2-2; D may correspond to TRBD1 or TRBD2 (5 bases each). The sequenced fragment ends 3 residues before the CDR3 boundary, so the rest is inferred from the germline J gene. The CDR3 contains 14 residues. Germline V gene sequence: CDR1 LNHDA, CDR2 SQIVND (reference sequence).

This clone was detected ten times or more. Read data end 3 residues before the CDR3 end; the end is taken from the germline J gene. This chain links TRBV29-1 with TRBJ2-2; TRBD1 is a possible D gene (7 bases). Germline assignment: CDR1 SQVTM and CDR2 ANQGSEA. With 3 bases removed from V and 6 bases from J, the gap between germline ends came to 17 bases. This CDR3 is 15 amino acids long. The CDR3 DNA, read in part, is TGCAGCGTTGATCAGGGGGGCGAATCATCCGGGGAG. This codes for CSVDQGGESSGE. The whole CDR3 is CSVDQGGESSGELFF.